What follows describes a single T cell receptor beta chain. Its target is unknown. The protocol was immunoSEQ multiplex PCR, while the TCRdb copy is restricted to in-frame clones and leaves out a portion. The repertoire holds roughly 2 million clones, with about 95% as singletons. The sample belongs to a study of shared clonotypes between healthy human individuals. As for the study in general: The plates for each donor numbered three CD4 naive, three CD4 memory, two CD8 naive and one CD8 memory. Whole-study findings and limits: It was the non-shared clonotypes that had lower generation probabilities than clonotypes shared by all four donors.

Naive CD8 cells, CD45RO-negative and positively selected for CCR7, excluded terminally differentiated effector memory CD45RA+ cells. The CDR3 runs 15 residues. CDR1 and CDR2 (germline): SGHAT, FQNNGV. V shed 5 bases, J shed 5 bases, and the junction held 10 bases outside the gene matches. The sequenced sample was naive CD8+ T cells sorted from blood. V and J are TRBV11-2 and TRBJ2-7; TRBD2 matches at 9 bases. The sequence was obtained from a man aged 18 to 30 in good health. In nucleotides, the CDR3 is TGTGCCAGCAGCCAAATGGAGAGCGGGAGGAACGAGCAGTACTTC. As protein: CASSQMESGRNEQYF.